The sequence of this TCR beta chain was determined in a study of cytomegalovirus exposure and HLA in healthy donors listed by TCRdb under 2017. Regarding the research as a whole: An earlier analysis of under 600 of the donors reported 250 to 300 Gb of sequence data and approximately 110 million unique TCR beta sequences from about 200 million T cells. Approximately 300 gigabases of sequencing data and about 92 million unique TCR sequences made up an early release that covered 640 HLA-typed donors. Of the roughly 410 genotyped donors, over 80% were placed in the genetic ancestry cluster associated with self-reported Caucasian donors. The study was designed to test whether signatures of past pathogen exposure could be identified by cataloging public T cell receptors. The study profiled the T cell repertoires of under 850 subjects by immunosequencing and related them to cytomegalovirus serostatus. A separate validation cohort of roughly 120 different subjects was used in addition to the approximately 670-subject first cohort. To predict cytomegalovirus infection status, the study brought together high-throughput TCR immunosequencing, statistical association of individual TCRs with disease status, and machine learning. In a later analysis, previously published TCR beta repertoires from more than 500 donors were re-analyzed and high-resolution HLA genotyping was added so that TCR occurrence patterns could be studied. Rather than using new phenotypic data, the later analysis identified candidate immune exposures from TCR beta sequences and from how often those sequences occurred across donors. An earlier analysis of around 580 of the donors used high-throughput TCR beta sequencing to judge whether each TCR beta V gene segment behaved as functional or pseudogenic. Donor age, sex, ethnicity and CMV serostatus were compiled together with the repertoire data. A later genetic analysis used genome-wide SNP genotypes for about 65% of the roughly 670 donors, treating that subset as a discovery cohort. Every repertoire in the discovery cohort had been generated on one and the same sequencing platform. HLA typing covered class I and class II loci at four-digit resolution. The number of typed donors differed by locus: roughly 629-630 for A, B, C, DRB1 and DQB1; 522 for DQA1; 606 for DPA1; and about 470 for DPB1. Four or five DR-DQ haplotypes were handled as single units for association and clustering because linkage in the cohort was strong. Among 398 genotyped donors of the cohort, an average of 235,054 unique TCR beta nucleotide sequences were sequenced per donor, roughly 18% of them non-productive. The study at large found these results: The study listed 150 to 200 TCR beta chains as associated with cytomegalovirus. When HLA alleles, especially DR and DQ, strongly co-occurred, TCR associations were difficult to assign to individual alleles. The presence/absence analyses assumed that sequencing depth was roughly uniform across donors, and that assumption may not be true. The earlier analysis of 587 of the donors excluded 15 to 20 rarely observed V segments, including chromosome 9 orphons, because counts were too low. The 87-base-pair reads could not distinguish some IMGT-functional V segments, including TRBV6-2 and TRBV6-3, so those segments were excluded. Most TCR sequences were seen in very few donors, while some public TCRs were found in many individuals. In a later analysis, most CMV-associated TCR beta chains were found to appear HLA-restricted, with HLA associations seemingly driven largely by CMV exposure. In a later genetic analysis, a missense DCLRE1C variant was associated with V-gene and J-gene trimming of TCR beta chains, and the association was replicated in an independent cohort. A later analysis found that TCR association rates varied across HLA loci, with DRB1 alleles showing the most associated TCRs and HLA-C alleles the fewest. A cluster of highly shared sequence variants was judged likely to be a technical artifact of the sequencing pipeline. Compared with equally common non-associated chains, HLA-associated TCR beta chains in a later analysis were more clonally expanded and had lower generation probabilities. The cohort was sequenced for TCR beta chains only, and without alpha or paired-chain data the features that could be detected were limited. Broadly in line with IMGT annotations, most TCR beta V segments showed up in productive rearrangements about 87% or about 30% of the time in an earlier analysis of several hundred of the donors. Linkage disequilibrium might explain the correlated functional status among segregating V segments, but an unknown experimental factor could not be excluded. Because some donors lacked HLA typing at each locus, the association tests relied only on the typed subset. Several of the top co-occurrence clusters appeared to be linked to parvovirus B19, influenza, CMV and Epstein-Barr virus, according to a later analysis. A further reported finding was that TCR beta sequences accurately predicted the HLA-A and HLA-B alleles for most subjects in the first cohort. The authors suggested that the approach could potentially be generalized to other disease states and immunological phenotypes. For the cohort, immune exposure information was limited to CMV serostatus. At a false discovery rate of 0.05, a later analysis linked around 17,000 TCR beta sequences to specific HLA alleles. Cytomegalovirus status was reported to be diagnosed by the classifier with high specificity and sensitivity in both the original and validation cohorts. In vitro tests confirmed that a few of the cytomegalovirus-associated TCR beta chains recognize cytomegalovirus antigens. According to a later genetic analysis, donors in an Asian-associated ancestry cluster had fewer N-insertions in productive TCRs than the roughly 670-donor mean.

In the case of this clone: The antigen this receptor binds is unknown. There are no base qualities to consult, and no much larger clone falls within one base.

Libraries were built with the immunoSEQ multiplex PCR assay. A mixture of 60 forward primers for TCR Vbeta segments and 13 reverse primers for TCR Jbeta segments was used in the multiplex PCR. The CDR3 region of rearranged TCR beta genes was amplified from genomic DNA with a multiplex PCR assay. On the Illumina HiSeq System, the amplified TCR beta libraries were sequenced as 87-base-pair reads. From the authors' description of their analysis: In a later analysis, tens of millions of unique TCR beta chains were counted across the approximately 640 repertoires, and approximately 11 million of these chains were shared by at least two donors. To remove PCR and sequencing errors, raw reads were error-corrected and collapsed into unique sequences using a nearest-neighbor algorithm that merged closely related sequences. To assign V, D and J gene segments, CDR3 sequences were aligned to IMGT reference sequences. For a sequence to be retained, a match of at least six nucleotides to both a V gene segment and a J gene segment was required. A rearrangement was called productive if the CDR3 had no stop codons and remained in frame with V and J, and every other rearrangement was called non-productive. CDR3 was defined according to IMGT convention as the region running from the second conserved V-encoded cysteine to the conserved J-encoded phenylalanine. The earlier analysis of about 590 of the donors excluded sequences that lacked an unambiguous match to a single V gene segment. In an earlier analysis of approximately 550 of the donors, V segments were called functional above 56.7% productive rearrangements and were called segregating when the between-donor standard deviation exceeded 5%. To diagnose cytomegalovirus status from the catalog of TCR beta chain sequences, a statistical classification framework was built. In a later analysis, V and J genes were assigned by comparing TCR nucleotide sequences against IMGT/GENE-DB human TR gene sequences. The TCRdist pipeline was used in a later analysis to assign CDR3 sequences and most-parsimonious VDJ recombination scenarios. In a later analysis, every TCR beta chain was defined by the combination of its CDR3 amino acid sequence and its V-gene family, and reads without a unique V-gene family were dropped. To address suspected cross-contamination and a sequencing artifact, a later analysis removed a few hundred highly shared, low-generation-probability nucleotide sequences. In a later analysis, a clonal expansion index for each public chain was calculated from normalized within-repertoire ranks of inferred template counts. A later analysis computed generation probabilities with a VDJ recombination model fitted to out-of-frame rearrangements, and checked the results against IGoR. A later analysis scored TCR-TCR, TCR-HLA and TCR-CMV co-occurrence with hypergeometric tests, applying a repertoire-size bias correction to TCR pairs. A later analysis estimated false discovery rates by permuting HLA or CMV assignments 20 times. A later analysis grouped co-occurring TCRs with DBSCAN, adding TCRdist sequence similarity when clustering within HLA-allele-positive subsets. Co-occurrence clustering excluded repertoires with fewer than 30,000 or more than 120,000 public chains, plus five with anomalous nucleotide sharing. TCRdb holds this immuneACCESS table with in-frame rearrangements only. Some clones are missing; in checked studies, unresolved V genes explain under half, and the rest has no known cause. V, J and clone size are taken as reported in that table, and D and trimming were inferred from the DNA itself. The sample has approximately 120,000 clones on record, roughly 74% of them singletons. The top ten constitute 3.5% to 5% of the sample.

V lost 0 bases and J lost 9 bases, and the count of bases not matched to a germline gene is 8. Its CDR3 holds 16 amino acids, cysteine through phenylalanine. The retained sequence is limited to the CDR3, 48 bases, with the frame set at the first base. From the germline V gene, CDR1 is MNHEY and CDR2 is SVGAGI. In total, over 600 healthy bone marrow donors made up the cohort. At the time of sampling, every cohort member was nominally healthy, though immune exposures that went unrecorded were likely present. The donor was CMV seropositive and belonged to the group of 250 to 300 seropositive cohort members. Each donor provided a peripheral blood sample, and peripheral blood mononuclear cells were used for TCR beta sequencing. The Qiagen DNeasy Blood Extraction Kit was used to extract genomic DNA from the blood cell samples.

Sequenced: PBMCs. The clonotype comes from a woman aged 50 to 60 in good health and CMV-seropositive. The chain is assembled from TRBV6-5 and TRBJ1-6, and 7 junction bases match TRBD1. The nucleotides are TGTGCCAGCAGTTACTCTCCACAGGGGCTGGGTTCACCCCTCCACTTT. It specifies CASSYSPQGLGSPLHF.